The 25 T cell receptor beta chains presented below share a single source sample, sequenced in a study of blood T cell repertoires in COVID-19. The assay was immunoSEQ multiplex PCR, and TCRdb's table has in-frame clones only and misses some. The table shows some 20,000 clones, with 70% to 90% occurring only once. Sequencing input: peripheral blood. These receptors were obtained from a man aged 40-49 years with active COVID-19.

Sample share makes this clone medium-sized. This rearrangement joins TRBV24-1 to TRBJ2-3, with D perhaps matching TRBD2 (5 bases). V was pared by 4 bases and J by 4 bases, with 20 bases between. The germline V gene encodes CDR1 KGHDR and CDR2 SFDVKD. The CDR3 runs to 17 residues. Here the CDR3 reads CATSDPPQREGADTQYF. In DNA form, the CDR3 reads TGTGCCACCAGTGACCCCCCTCAGCGAGAGGGTGCAGATACGCAGTATTTT.

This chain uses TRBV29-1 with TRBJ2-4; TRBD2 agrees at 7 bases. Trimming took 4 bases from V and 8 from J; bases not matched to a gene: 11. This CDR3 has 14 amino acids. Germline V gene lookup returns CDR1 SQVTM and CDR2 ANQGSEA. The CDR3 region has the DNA TGCAGCGTTGCGGCGGGAGCCCCGGGGGACATTCAGTACTTC. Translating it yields CSVAAGAPGDIQYF.

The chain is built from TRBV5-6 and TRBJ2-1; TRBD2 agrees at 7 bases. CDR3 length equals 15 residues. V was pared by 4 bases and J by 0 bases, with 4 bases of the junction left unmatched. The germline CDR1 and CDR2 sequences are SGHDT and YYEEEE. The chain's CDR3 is CASSPRDYSYNEQFF. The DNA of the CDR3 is TGTGCCAGCAGCCCCCGGGACTACTCCTACAATGAGCAGTTCTTC.

The CDR3 spells CASSSPLAGEKGQYF. The CDR3 DNA sequence: TGCGCCAGCAGCTCGCCACTAGCGGGAGAGAAGGGGCAGTACTTC. The chain recombines TRBV5-1 with TRBJ2-7; 11 nucleotides line up with TRBD2. J gave up 9 bases and V 3 bases, and 11 bases lay outside the gene matches. Germline V lookup: CDR1 SGHRS, CDR2 YFSETQ. The CDR3 runs 15 residues.

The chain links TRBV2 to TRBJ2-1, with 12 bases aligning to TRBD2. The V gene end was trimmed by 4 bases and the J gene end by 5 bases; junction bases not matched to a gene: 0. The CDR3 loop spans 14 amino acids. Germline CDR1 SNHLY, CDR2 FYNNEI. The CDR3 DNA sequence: TGTGCCAGCAGTGGGACTAGCGGGAACAATGAGCAGTTCTTC. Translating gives CASSGTSGNNEQFF.

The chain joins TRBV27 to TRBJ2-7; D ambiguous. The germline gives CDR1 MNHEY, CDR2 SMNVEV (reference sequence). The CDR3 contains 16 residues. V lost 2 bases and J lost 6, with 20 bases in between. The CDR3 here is CASSLGPPARSLEQYF. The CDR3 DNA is TGTGCCAGCAGTTTAGGTCCGCCAGCGCGTTCCCTCGAGCAGTACTTC.

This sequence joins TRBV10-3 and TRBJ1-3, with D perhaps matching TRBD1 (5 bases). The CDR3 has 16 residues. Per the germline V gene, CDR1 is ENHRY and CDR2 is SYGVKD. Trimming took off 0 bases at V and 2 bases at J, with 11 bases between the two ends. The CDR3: CAISESKGKTGNTIYF. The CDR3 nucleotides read TGTGCCATCAGTGAGTCGAAGGGGAAAACTGGAAACACCATATATTTT.

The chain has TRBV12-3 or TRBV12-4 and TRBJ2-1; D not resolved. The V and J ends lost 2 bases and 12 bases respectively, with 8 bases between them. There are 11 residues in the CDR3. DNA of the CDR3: TGTGCCAGCAGTTTAAGTCAGGTGCAGTTCTTC. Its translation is CASSLSQVQFF.

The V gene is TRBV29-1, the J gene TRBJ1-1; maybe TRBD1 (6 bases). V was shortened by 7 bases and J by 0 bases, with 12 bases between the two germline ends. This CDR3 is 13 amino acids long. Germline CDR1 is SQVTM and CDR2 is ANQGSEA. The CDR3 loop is CSGNRDLNTEAFF. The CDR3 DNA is TGCAGCGGCAACAGGGACCTGAACACTGAAGCTTTCTTT.

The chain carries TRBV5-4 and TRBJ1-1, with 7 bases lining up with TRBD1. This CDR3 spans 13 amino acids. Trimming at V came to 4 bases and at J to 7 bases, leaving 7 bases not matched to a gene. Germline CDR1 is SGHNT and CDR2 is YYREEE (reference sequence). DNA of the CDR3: TGTGCCAGCAGCGTGACAGGGCAGGTTGAAGCTTTCTTT. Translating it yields CASSVTGQVEAFF.

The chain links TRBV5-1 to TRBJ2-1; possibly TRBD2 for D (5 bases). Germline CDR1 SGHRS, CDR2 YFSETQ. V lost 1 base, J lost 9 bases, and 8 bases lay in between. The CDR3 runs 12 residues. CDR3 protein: CASSLPSGEQFF. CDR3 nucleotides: TGCGCCAGCAGCTTGCCAAGCGGTGAGCAGTTCTTC. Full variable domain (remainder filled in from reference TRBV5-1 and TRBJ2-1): KAGVTQTPRYLIKTRGQQVTLSCSPISGHRSVSWYQQTPGQGLQFLFEYFSETQRNKGNFPGRFSGRQFSNSRSEMNVSTLELGDSALYLCASSLPSGEQFFGPGTRLTVL.

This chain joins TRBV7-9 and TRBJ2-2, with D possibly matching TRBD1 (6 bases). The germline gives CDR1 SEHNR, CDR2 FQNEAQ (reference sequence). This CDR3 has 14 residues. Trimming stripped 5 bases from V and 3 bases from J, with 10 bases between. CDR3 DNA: TGTGCCAGCAGCCAGACAGGCTACACCGGGGAGCTGTTTTTT. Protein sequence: CASSQTGYTGELFF.

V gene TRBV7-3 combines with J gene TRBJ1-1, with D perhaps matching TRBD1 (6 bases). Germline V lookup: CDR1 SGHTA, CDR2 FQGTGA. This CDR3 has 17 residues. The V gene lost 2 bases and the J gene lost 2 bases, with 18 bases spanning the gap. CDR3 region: CASSLCIGVRGNTEAFF. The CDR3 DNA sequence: TGTGCCAGCAGCTTATGTATAGGGGTCAGGGGTAACACTGAAGCTTTCTTT.

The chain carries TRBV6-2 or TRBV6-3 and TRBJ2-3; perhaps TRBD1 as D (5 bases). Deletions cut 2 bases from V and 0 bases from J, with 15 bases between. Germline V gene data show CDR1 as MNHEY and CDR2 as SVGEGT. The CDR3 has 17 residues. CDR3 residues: CASSYPTEILSTDTQYF. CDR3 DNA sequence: TGTGCCAGCAGTTACCCGACAGAGATACTTAGCACAGATACGCAGTATTTT.

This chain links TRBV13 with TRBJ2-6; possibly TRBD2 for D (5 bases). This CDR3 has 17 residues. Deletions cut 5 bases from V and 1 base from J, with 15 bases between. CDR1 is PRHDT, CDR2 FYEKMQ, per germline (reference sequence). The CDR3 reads CASSVTTDYSGANVLTF. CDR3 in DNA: TGTGCCAGCAGCGTAACAACTGACTATTCTGGGGCCAACGTCCTGACTTTC.

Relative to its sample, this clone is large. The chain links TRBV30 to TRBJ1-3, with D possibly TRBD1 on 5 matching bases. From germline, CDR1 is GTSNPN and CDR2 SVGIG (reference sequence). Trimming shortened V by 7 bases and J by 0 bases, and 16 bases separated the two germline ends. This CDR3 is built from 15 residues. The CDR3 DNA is TGTGCCTCCGGTGGCGGGGACCCCTCTGGAAACACCATATATTTT. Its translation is CASGGGDPSGNTIYF.

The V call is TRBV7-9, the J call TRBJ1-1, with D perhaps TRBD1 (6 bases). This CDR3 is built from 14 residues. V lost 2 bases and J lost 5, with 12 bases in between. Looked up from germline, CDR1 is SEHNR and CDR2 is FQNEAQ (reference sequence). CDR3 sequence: CASSLTTGNTEAFF. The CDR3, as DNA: TGTGCCAGCAGCTTAACCACAGGGAATACTGAAGCTTTCTTT.

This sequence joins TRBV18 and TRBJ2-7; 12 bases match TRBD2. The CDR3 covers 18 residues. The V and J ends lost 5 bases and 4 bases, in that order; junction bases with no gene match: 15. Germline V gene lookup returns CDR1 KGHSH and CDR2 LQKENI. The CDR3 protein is CASSSIALAGGPFYEQYF. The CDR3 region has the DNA TGTGCCAGCTCAAGCATCGCCCTAGCGGGAGGGCCTTTTTACGAGCAGTACTTC.

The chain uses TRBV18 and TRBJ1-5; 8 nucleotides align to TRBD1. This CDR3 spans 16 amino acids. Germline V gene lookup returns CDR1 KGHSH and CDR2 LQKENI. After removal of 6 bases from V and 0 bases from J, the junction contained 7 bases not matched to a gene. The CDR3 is CASSIQGAGSNQPQHF. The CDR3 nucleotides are TGTGCCAGCTCGATCCAGGGGGCAGGTAGCAATCAGCCCCAGCATTTT.

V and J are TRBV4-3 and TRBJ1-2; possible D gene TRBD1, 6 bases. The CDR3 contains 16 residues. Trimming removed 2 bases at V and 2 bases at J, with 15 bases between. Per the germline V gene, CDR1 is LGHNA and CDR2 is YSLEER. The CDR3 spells CASSQPEQGQNYGYTF. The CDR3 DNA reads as TGCGCCAGCAGCCAACCCGAGCAGGGGCAGAACTATGGCTACACCTTC.

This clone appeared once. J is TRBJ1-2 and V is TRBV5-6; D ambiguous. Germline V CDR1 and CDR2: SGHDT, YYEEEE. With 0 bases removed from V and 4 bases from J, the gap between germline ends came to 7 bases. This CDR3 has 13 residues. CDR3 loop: CASSLVRGYGYTF. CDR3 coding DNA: TGTGCCAGCAGCTTGGTTCGCGGCTATGGCTACACCTTC.

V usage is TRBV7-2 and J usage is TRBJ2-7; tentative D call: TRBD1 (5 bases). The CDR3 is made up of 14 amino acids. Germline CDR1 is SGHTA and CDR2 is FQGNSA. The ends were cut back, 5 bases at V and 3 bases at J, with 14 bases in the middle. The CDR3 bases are TGTGCCAGCAGCCCCCGCGGACACCACTACGAGCAGTACTTC. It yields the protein CASSPRGHHYEQYF.

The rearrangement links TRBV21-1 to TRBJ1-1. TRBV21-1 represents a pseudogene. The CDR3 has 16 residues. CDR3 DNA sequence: TGTGCCAGCAGCTCCTCCCCCCCGGGTGAGAACACTGAAGCTTTCTTT. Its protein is CASSSSPPGENTEAFF.

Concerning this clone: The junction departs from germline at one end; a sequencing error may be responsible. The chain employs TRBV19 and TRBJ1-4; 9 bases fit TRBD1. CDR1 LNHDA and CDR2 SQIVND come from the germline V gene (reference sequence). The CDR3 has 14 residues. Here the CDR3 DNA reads TGTGCCAGTAGCATAGACAGGGGGGTTGAAAAACTGTTTTTT. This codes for CASSIDRGVEKLFF.

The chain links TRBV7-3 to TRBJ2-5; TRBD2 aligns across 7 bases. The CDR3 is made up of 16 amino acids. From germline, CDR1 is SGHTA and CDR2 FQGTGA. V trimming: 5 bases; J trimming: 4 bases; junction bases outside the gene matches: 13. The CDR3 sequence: CASSGRLAFLGETQYF. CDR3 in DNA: TGTGCCAGCAGCGGCAGACTAGCCTTTCTGGGAGAGACCCAGTACTTC.